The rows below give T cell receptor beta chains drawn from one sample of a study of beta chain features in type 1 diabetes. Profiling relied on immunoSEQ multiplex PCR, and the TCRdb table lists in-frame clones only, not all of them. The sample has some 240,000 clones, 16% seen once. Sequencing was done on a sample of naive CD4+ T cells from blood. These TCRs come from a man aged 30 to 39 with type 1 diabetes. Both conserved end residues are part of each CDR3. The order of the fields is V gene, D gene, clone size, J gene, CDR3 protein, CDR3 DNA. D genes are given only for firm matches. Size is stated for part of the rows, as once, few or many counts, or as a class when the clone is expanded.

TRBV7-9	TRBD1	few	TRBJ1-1	CASSSRQGITEAFF	TGTGCCAGCAGCTCCCGACAGGGCATAACTGAAGCTTTCTTT
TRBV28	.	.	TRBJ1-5	CASSRGQVNQPQHF	TGTGCCAGCAGTCGTGGACAAGTCAATCAGCCCCAGCATTTT
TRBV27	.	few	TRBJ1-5	CASSSEGGQPQHF	TGTGCCAGCAGTTCAGAGGGAGGCCAGCCCCAGCATTTT
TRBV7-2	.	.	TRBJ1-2	CASSLVYDPGYTF	TGTGCCAGCAGCTTAGTATACGACCCTGGCTACACCTTC
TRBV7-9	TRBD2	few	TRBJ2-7	CASSSATSDREQYF	TGTGCCAGCAGCTCCGCGACTAGCGATAGGGAGCAGTACTTC
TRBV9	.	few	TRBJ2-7	CASSVEISSYEQYF	TGTGCCAGCAGCGTAGAGATCAGCTCCTACGAGCAGTACTTC
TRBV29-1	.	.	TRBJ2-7	CSVVAAYEQYF	TGCAGCGTTGTGGCTGCCTACGAGCAGTACTTC
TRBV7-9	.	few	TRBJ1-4	CASSFGQTDEKLFF	TGTGCCAGCAGCTTCGGACAGACCGATGAAAAACTGTTTTTT
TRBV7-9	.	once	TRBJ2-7	CASSLDRIYEQYF	TGTGCCAGCAGCTTAGACAGGATCTACGAGCAGTACTTC
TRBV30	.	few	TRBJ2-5	CAWTYGGGETQYF	TGTGCCTGGACCTACGGTGGGGGGGAGACCCAGTACTTC
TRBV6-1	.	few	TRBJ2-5	CASSLTSLKETQYF	TGTGCCAGCAGTCTGACTAGTTTAAAAGAGACCCAGTACTTC
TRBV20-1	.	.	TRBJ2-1	CSSRGGNEQFF	TGCAGTTCTAGGGGGGGGAATGAGCAGTTCTTC
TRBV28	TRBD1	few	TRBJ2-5	CASSSGQSETQYF	TGTGCCAGCAGCTCGGGACAGTCAGAGACCCAGTACTTC
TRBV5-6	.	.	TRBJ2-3	CASSLDRDPITDTQYF	TGTGCCAGCAGCTTAGACCGGGACCCGATCACAGATACGCAGTATTTT
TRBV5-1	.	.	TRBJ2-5	CASSLWSGHQETQYF	TGCGCCAGCAGCTTGTGGTCGGGACACCAAGAGACCCAGTACTTC
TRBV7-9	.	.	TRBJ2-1	CASSSGTSSYNEQFF	TGTGCCAGCAGCTCCGGGACGAGCTCCTACAATGAGCAGTTCTTC
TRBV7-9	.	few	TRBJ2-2	CASSLAQIAGELFF	TGTGCCAGCAGCTTAGCCCAGATAGCCGGGGAGCTGTTTTTT
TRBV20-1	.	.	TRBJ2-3	CSASGFTQYF	TGCAGTGCCAGCGGGTTCACGCAGTATTTT
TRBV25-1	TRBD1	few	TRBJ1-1	CASSDQGQGDEAFF	TGTGCCAGCAGTGACCAGGGACAGGGGGATGAAGCTTTCTTT
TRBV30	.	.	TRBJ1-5	CAWSVTGGQPQHF	TGTGCCTGGAGTGTAACGGGGGGGCAGCCCCAGCATTTT
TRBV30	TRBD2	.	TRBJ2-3	CAWRLAGGPGTQYF	TGTGCCTGGAGACTAGCGGGAGGGCCGGGGACGCAGTATTTT
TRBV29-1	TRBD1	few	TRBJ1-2	CSVGDRGGYGYTF	TGCAGCGTTGGGGACAGGGGTGGCTATGGCTACACCTTC
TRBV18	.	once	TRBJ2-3	CASSRAGITDTQYF	TGTGCCAGCTCAAGGGCGGGAATCACAGATACGCAGTATTTT
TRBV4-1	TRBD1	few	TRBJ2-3	CASSQATGTDTQYF	TGCGCCAGCAGCCAGGCGACAGGGACAGATACGCAGTATTTT
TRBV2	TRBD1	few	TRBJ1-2	CASMAGGSYGYTF	TGTGCCAGCATGGCAGGGGGCAGCTATGGCTACACCTTC
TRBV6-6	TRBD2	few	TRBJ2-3	CASSYQAGGTDTQYF	TGTGCCAGCAGTTACCAAGCGGGAGGGACAGATACGCAGTATTTT
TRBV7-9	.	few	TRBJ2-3	CARGGTTDTQYF	TGTGCAAGGGGCGGGACCACAGATACGCAGTATTTT
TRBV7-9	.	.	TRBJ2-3	CASSSPRGTTDTQYF	TGTGCCAGCAGCTCGCCCCGTGGGACCACAGATACGCAGTATTTT
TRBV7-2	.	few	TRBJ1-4	CASSPRTHEKLFF	TGTGCCAGCAGCCCTAGGACACATGAAAAACTGTTTTTT
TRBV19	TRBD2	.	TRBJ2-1	CASSIIGTSPEQFF	TGTGCCAGTAGTATAATAGGGACTAGCCCTGAGCAGTTCTTC
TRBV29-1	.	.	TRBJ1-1	CSVGRDFTEAFF	TGCAGCGTTGGGAGGGATTTCACTGAAGCTTTCTTT
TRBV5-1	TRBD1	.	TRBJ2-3	CASSEGGWSTDTQYF	TGCGCCAGCAGCGAAGGGGGCTGGTCTACAGATACGCAGTATTTT
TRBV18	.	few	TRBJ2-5	CASSPGRQETQYF	TGTGCCAGCTCACCAGGACGGCAAGAGACCCAGTACTTC
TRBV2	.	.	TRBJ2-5	CASNRRQETQYF	TGTGCCAGCAATCGCAGGCAAGAGACCCAGTACTTC
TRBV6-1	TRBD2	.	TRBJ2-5	CASIPGGQETQYF	TGTGCCAGCATCCCGGGGGGGCAAGAGACCCAGTACTTC
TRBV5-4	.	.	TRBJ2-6	CASSLPGSGANVLTF	TGTGCCAGCAGCTTACCAGGCTCTGGGGCCAACGTCCTGACTTTC